These 27 T cell receptor beta chains were sequenced from one sample in a study of blood T cell repertoires in COVID-19. The protocol was immunoSEQ multiplex PCR, while the TCRdb copy is restricted to in-frame clones and leaves out a portion. Of some 150,000 clones listed, 89% are singletons. The sample comprised peripheral blood. The receptors come from a man between 60 and 70 years old with acute or convalescent COVID-19.

This chain connects TRBV2 to TRBJ1-1, with 7 nucleotides matching TRBD1. The germline CDR1 and CDR2 sequences are SNHLY and FYNNEI. The CDR3 covers 13 residues. The trim removed 11 bases at V and 2 bases at J, leaving 8 bases unmatched. CDR3 in amino acids: CAGGGRLNTEAFF. The CDR3 region has the DNA TGTGCCGGAGGGGGCAGGCTTAACACTGAAGCTTTCTTT.

V is TRBV5-1 and J is TRBJ1-5; a weak D match, TRBD1 (5 bases). V dropped 0 bases and J dropped 6 bases, with 7 bases sitting between them. There are 13 residues in the CDR3. Germline V gene sequence: CDR1 SGHRS, CDR2 YFSETQ. CDR3 region: CASSLDRGQPQHF. CDR3 coding DNA: TGCGCCAGCAGCTTGGATAGGGGTCAGCCCCAGCATTTT.

This clone was picked up a small number of times. V usage is TRBV19 and J usage is TRBJ2-7, with TRBD1 matching 7 bases. CDR3 size: 14 residues. From germline, CDR1 is LNHDA and CDR2 SQIVND (reference sequence). V shed 6 bases, J shed 5 bases, and the junction held 10 bases outside the gene matches. The chain's CDR3 is CASSPGTVNHEQYF. In DNA form, the CDR3 reads TGTGCCAGTAGCCCCGGGACAGTCAACCACGAGCAGTACTTC.

The chain links TRBV30 to TRBJ1-5; 9 positions match TRBD1. The CDR3 contains 18 residues. V lost 2 bases to trimming and J lost 0 bases; unmatched junction nucleotides: 11. CDR1 is GTSNPN, CDR2 SVGIG, per germline (reference sequence). The CDR3 region is CAWSKRDRARSSNQPQHF. DNA for the CDR3: TGTGCCTGGAGTAAAAGGGACAGGGCTCGGTCTAGCAATCAGCCCCAGCATTTT.

The chain employs TRBV6-5 and TRBJ2-1; 12 bases are shared with TRBD1. V trimming: 8 bases; J trimming: 3 bases; junction bases outside the gene matches: 5. The CDR3 has 15 amino acids. Germline V gives CDR1 MNHEY, CDR2 SVGAGI. The CDR3 nucleotides are TGTGCCAGCGGGAGGGACAGGGGGCTCTACAATGAGCAGTTCTTC. Amino acids: CASGRDRGLYNEQFF.

This chain connects TRBV18 to TRBJ1-3; D is unresolved. CDR1 is KGHSH, CDR2 LQKENI, per germline. This CDR3 region has 15 residues. The V end lost 4 bases, the J end lost 0 bases, and 10 bases lay between the germline ends. CDR3 region: CASSRRTLSGNTIYF. Written as DNA, the CDR3 is TGTGCCAGCTCACGGAGGACTCTCTCTGGAAACACCATATATTTT. Filled out from reference TRBV18 and TRBJ1-3, the complete variable domain reads NAGVMQNPRHLVRRRGQEARLRCSPMKGHSHVYWYRQLPEEGLKFMVYLQKENIIDESGMPKERFSAEFPKEGPSILRIQQVVRGDSAAYFCASSRRTLSGNTIYFGEGSWLTVV.

The chain is built from TRBV4-1 and TRBJ2-5; D possibly corresponds to TRBD1 (6 bases). This CDR3 has 15 residues. Germline CDR1 is MGHRA and CDR2 is YSYEKL. The germline V and J ends were trimmed by 1 base and 1 base, with 10 bases remaining between them. CDR3 in DNA: TGCGCCAGCAGCCAAGGAGGGGGATCCCAAGAGACCCAGTACTTC. Protein: CASSQGGGSQETQYF.

The gene calls are TRBV3-1 (or the pseudogene TRBV3-2) and TRBJ2-3, with 8 bases aligning to TRBD1. With V trimmed by 1 base and J by 6 bases, 9 bases remained unmatched. Per germline, CDR1 LGHDT and CDR2 YNNKEL (reference sequence). CDR3 size: 16 residues. The CDR3 bases are TGTGCCAGCAGCCAAGTCAGGGGGCCGTCGATTGATACGCAGTATTTT. It yields the protein CASSQVRGPSIDTQYF.

The genes are TRBV2 and TRBJ2-5; 7 positions agree with TRBD1. Trimming took 5 bases from V and 0 from J; bases not matched to a gene: 6. This CDR3 is 15 amino acids long. Germline V lookup: CDR1 SNHLY, CDR2 FYNNEI. The CDR3 region is CASSRTGAYQETQYF. The CDR3 DNA sequence: TGTGCCAGCAGTCGAACAGGGGCCTACCAAGAGACCCAGTACTTC.

The chain couples TRBV19 to TRBJ2-3; 11 bases map to TRBD2. V was pared by 2 bases and J by 1 base, with 2 bases of the junction left unmatched. Germline CDR1 and CDR2: LNHDA and SQIVND (reference sequence). This CDR3 spans 16 amino acids. CDR3 sequence reads: CASSIIAGGRTDTQYF. In DNA, the CDR3 is TGTGCCAGTAGTATAATAGCGGGGGGGCGCACAGATACGCAGTATTTT.

The CDR3 sequence: CASSTQQGKSNQPQHF. Here the CDR3 DNA reads TGTGCCAGTAGTACCCAACAGGGGAAAAGTAATCAGCCCCAGCATTTT. V usage is TRBV19 and J usage is TRBJ1-5, with 7 bases identical to TRBD1. V lost 4 bases to trimming and J lost 4 bases; unmatched junction nucleotides: 10. CDR1 is LNHDA and CDR2 is SQIVND in the germline V gene (reference sequence). CDR3 length: 16 residues.

The rearrangement joins TRBV4-1 to TRBJ1-2; D perhaps matches TRBD1 (5 bases). Germline V CDR1 and CDR2: MGHRA, YSYEKL. V was shortened by 3 bases and J by 7 bases, with 18 bases between the two germline ends. The CDR3 loop spans 15 amino acids. The CDR3 region has the DNA TGCGCCAGCAGCCAGGCTCCCCCAATGGGGGGTGGCTACACCTTC. Its protein is CASSQAPPMGGGYTF.

The chain carries TRBV5-1 and TRBJ2-3; TRBD1 is a possible D gene (7 bases). Germline V lookup: CDR1 SGHRS, CDR2 YFSETQ. The length of the CDR3 is 15 residues. Deletions cut 4 bases from V and 5 bases from J, with 17 bases between. The CDR3 coding sequence is TGCGCCAGCAGCCCTGGAGGGACAGTCCTAGATACGCAGTATTTT. Encoded protein: CASSPGGTVLDTQYF.

The chain joins TRBV30 to TRBJ2-3; 9 positions agree with TRBD2. Germline V gene lookup returns CDR1 GTSNPN and CDR2 SVGIG (reference sequence). Trimming removed 5 bases from V and 1 base from J; junction bases left unmatched: 4. The CDR3 is 14 amino acids. CDR3 sequence reads: CAWQAGGRTDTQYF. CDR3 in DNA: TGTGCCTGGCAAGCGGGGGGACGCACAGATACGCAGTATTTT.

J is TRBJ2-7 and V is TRBV19; weak D call: TRBD1 (5 bases). This CDR3 comprises 15 residues. The ends were cut back, 4 bases at V and 0 bases at J, with 13 bases in the middle. Germline-derived CDR1 and CDR2 are LNHDA and SQIVND (reference sequence). As DNA, the CDR3 is TGTGCCAGTAGTAGGGCTCGAGACAGCTCCTACGAGCAGTACTTC. Amino acid sequence: CASSRARDSSYEQYF. The full variable domain, completed using reference TRBV19 and TRBJ2-7, is DGGITQSPKYLFRKEGQNVTLSCEQNLNHDAMYWYRQDPGQGLRLIYYSQIVNDFQKGDIAEGYSVSREKKESFPLTVTSAQKNPTAFYLCASSRARDSSYEQYFGPGTRLTVT.

The J gene is TRBJ1-1, the V gene TRBV30; possibly TRBD1 for D (6 bases). Per the germline V gene, CDR1 is GTSNPN and CDR2 is SVGIG (reference sequence). This CDR3 has 15 amino acids. Trimming cost V 2 bases and J 4 bases, with 17 bases left between them. As DNA, the CDR3 is TGTGCCTGGAGTTACCACGGGGGGCCGTTCACTGAAGCTTTCTTT. It is translated as CAWSYHGGPFTEAFF.

The chain employs TRBV5-1 and TRBJ1-4, with 9 bases lining up with TRBD1. The CDR3 has 17 residues. The trim removed 2 bases at V and 7 bases at J, leaving 12 bases unmatched. Germline CDR1 is SGHRS and CDR2 is YFSETQ. The CDR3 spells CASSFVLPTGGGEKLFF. CDR3 nucleotides: TGCGCCAGCAGCTTTGTCCTACCAACAGGGGGCGGTGAAAAACTGTTTTTT.

CDR3 sequence (DNA): TGCGCCAGCAGCCCTGAAGGTAGCACGAACACCGGGGAGCTGTTTTTT. The encoded protein is CASSPEGSTNTGELFF. This chain joins TRBV4-3 and TRBJ2-2; no clear D gene. The length of the CDR3 is 16 residues. The V end was cut by 4 bases, the J end by 0 bases, with 12 bases between. CDR1 and CDR2 (germline): LGHNA, YSLEER.

This clone was seen just once. V gene TRBV14 combines with J gene TRBJ1-1; D gene ambiguous. Trimming removed 0 bases from V and 0 bases from J, with 14 bases in between. CDR1 and CDR2 (germline): SGHDN, FVKESK. This CDR3 comprises 17 residues. The CDR3 reads CASSQDFRRGMNTEAFF. CDR3 sequence (DNA): TGTGCCAGCAGCCAAGATTTCCGTCGCGGAATGAACACTGAAGCTTTCTTT.

The chain joins TRBV11-2 to TRBJ1-2; unclear D gene. The CDR3 extends over 13 amino acids. Per germline, CDR1 SGHAT and CDR2 FQNNGV. The V and J ends lost 3 bases and 4 bases respectively, with 9 bases between them. DNA for the CDR3: TGTGCCAGCAGCTTGGCAGACTTCTATGGCTACACCTTC. Translating gives CASSLADFYGYTF.

The CDR3 region has the DNA TGTGCCAGTAGTATACCGGGCTACGAGCAGTACTTC. As protein: CASSIPGYEQYF. This chain links TRBV19 with TRBJ2-7, with no clear D. This CDR3 spans 12 amino acids. Trimming stripped 2 bases from V and 3 bases from J, with 5 bases between. Per germline, CDR1 LNHDA and CDR2 SQIVND (reference sequence). Drawing the rest from reference TRBV19 and TRBJ2-7, the complete variable domain is DGGITQSPKYLFRKEGQNVTLSCEQNLNHDAMYWYRQDPGQGLRLIYYSQIVNDFQKGDIAEGYSVSREKKESFPLTVTSAQKNPTAFYLCASSIPGYEQYFGPGTRLTVT.

This chain joins TRBV5-1 and TRBJ2-1, with TRBD2 identical over 13 bases. V trimming: 2 bases; J trimming: 7 bases; junction bases outside the gene matches: 6. This CDR3 contains 16 residues. Germline CDR1 reads SGHRS; CDR2 reads YFSETQ. CDR3 protein: CASSLPKTSGGNEQFF. Here the CDR3 DNA reads TGCGCCAGCAGCTTACCCAAGACTAGCGGGGGGAATGAGCAGTTCTTC.

This clone has a single count. The chain joins TRBV5-4 to TRBJ2-1, with 13 bases matching TRBD2. The V and J ends lost 5 bases and 14 bases, in that order; junction bases with no gene match: 10. Germline CDR1 and CDR2: SGHNT and YYREEE (reference sequence). This CDR3 is 14 amino acids long. Here the CDR3 reads CASRGPLAGGQEFF. The CDR3 DNA follows: TGTGCCAGCAGGGGACCACTAGCGGGGGGGCAGGAGTTCTTC.

CDR3 protein: CASSHFGTSNEKLFF. The CDR3 DNA follows: TGTGCCAGCAGCCACTTCGGGACTTCAAATGAAAAACTGTTTTTT. This chain joins TRBV14 and TRBJ1-4, with D perhaps matching TRBD1 (5 bases). CDR3 length equals 15 residues. Trimming removed 3 bases at V and 5 bases at J, with 13 bases between. Germline CDR1 reads SGHDN; CDR2 reads FVKESK.

V is TRBV18 and J is TRBJ1-1, with unresolved D. V lost 3 bases, J lost 1 base, and 9 bases lay in between. The CDR3 length is 14 residues. Per the germline V gene, CDR1 is KGHSH and CDR2 is LQKENI. The CDR3 spells CASSPGFGNTEAFF. CDR3 bases: TGTGCCAGCTCACCCGGGTTCGGGAACACTGAAGCTTTCTTT.

V and J are TRBV20-1 and TRBJ2-7; TRBD2 is a possible D gene (5 bases). The germline gives CDR1 DFQATT, CDR2 SNEGSKA (reference sequence). This CDR3 is built from 15 residues. The V gene lost 3 bases and the J gene lost 5 bases, with 20 bases spanning the gap. DNA for the CDR3: TGCAGTGCTAGTAGAGATGGTAGAGGGCGGAACGAGCAGTACTTC. Its translation is CSASRDGRGRNEQYF.

This chain joins TRBV19 and TRBJ1-2, with D maybe TRBD1 (5 bases). Trimming removed 3 bases from V and 8 bases from J, with 16 bases in between. The CDR3 runs to 14 residues. Germline-derived CDR1 and CDR2 are LNHDA and SQIVND (reference sequence). In nucleotides, the CDR3 is TGTGCCAGTAGTATGTCTTACAGGCCTGAGGGCTACACCTTC. Translating it yields CASSMSYRPEGYTF.